Following are 21 T cell receptor beta chains from one sample sequenced in a study of vaccination and CD4 T cells after COVID-19. The treatment here: approximately 10-day PBMC culture with coronavirus spike peptide pools or control peptides (ViraFEST assay). Their cognate antigens are unknown. Sequenced with the Oncomine TCR Beta short-read assay was DNA taken from cultured CD4+ T cells. TCRdb reprocessed the PCR reads with MiXCR, giving one entry per CDR3 protein. This sample has over 9,000 distinct CDR3 sequences, with roughly three fifths found just once. This material consisted of cultured CD4+ T cells from blood, taken after SARS-CoV-2 vaccination. The receptors derive from a human donor with COVID-19.

This CDR3 reads CASSQGSKASGTDTQYF. CDR3 in DNA: TGTGCCAGCAGCCAAGGGTCGAAGGCTAGCGGGACAGATACGCAGTATTTT. This chain joins TRBV14 and TRBJ2-3; 8 positions agree with TRBD2. The CDR3 runs 17 residues. Trimming at V came to 1 base and at J to 3 bases, leaving 9 bases not matched to a gene. Per germline, CDR1 SGHDN and CDR2 FVKESK.

The chain carries TRBV6-1 and TRBJ2-7; 8 nucleotides match TRBD1. The germline V gene has CDR1 MNHNS and CDR2 SASEGT. The CDR3 consists of 13 residues. The J segment lost 3 bases and the V segment lost 6 bases, leaving 4 bases of the junction unmatched. CDR3 region: CASSDRGGYEQYF. The CDR3 region has the DNA TGTGCCAGCAGCGACAGGGGAGGCTACGAGCAGTACTTC.

The CDR3 coding sequence is TGTGCCAGCAGTTCCTCAGGGGGAGGCTACACCTTC. This encodes CASSSSGGGYTF. The J gene is TRBJ1-2, the V gene TRBV27; 7 bases agree with TRBD1. CDR1 MNHEY and CDR2 SMNVEV come from the germline V gene (reference sequence). The CDR3 extends over 12 amino acids. J gave up 8 bases and V 4 bases, and 4 bases lay outside the gene matches.

This chain connects TRBV20-1 to TRBJ2-3; tentatively, D is TRBD1 or TRBD2 (5 bases each). This CDR3 region has 16 residues. CDR1 is DFQATT and CDR2 is SNEGSKA in the germline V gene (reference sequence). Trimming shortened V by 0 bases and J by 6 bases, and 19 bases separated the two germline ends. DNA for the CDR3: TGCAGTGCTAGAGAGGGACGCGTGAGGGTCCCCGATACGCAGTATTTT. Protein sequence: CSAREGRVRVPDTQYF.

The chain recombines TRBV7-2 with TRBJ2-1, with 8 bases fitting TRBD2. The CDR3 extends over 13 amino acids. V lost 4 bases, J lost 10 bases, and 6 bases stayed unmatched. CDR1 is SGHTA, CDR2 FQGNSA, per germline. CDR3: CASSSDQRGEQFF. The CDR3 DNA reads TGTGCCAGCAGCTCCGACCAGCGGGGGGAGCAGTTCTTC.

The chain recombines TRBV2 with TRBJ2-2; D might be TRBD1 (8 bases). Germline lookup yields CDR1 SNHLY and CDR2 FYNNEI. Trimming cost V 11 bases and J 3 bases, with 16 bases left between them. This CDR3 has 14 residues. CDR3 nucleotides: TGTGCCCGACGGACAGGGAGGGACACCGGGGAGCTGTTTTTT. Residues: CARRTGRDTGELFF.

This clonotype has just one count. The chain uses TRBV7-9 and TRBJ1-1; no clear D. The CDR3 contains 14 residues. The V and J ends lost 1 base and 3 bases respectively, with 9 bases between them. CDR1 and CDR2 (germline): SEHNR, FQNEAQ (reference sequence). The CDR3 DNA follows: TGTGCCAGCAGCTTAGGGGAGTGGGACACTGAAGCTTTCTTT. Protein product: CASSLGEWDTEAFF.

The rearrangement joins TRBV2 to TRBJ1-5; weak D call: TRBD1 (6 bases). Trimming shortened V by 6 bases and J by 7 bases, and 13 bases separated the two germline ends. Germline CDR1 SNHLY, CDR2 FYNNEI. CDR3 length equals 13 residues. This chain's CDR3 is CASSPWGAQPQHF. The CDR3 coding sequence is TGTGCCAGCAGCCCATGGGGGGCCCAGCCCCAGCATTTT.

The rearrangement links TRBV24-1 to TRBJ2-5, with D possibly TRBD1 on 6 matching bases. Trimming took 3 bases from V and 3 from J, leaving 19 bases between them. The CDR3 is 17 amino acids. The germline V gene encodes CDR1 KGHDR and CDR2 SFDVKD. CDR3 in DNA: TGTGCCACCAGTGATGGGGGTGGCCAGGGGCTTAAAGAGACCCAGTACTTC. This encodes CATSDGGGQGLKETQYF.

The chain employs TRBV6-1 and TRBJ2-3; 9 bases agree with TRBD2. From germline, CDR1 is MNHNS and CDR2 SASEGT. The CDR3 is 17 residues long. With V trimmed by 10 bases and J by 6 bases, 20 bases remained unmatched. The DNA of the CDR3 is TGTGCCACCCGATCCAGCGGGGGGTCCAGGCGGGTGGATACGCAGTATTTT. Translation: CATRSSGGSRRVDTQYF.

As to this clonotype: Relative to the germline gene, one junction end is altered; a read error may explain this. The V and J genes are TRBV19 and TRBJ1-5; 7 nucleotides agree with TRBD1. The CDR3 has 16 amino acids. From germline, CDR1 is LNHDA and CDR2 SQIVND (reference sequence). Here the CDR3 reads CASSLDRVSRNQPQHF. Written as DNA, the CDR3 is TGTGCCAGTAGTCTAGACAGGGTTAGTCGCAATCAGCCCCAGCATTTT.

There are a few counts of this clonotype. The chain carries TRBV7-8 and TRBJ1-2, with D unresolved. From germline, CDR1 is SGHVS and CDR2 FQNEAQ. This CDR3 has 14 residues. The V end was cut by 6 bases, the J end by 0 bases, with 11 bases between. CDR3 in amino acids: CASREAETNYGYTF. The CDR3 region has the DNA TGTGCCAGCAGAGAGGCGGAGACTAACTATGGCTACACCTTC.

The chain joins TRBV20-1 to TRBJ2-5; 10 bases align to TRBD2. With V trimmed by 6 bases and J by 0 bases, 7 bases remained unmatched. This CDR3 region has 15 residues. CDR1 is DFQATT, CDR2 SNEGSKA, per germline (reference sequence). The CDR3 here is CSASGRGLNQETQYF. The CDR3 DNA reads TGCAGTGCAAGCGGGAGGGGCCTAAACCAAGAGACCCAGTACTTC.

This chain links TRBV6-4 with TRBJ2-5; weak D call: TRBD2 (5 bases). In germline, CDR1 is MRHNA, CDR2 SNTAGT. The CDR3 contains 14 residues. Trimming took off 4 bases at V and 5 bases at J, with 14 bases between the two ends. The DNA of the CDR3 is TGTGCCAGCAGTGCAACAAAAGGCGGGGAGACCCAGTACTTC. The encoded protein is CASSATKGGETQYF.

This clonotype was seen just once. The chain joins TRBV7-2 to TRBJ1-1; D uncertain. The CDR3 has 15 residues. The V and J ends lost 5 bases and 1 base respectively, with 14 bases between them. Per the germline V gene, CDR1 is SGHTA and CDR2 is FQGNSA. For the CDR3, the DNA is TGTGCCAGCAGCCCCGAGGTGAGGGCGAACACTGAAGCTTTCTTT. This translates into CASSPEVRANTEAFF.

The chain employs TRBV7-2 and TRBJ2-3, with TRBD2 identical over 8 bases. The CDR3 is 14 residues long. The J segment lost 6 bases and the V segment lost 3 bases, leaving 5 bases of the junction unmatched. Germline-derived CDR1 and CDR2 are SGHTA and FQGNSA. CDR3 DNA sequence: TGTGCCAGCAGCTTTGGACTAGCACCCGATACGCAGTATTTT. Amino acids: CASSFGLAPDTQYF.

The CDR3 region has the DNA TGTGCCAGCAGTGTTTCGGGGTATGGCTACACCTTC. Translation gives CASSVSGYGYTF. The V call is TRBV6-1, the J call TRBJ1-2; D unclear. Germline-derived CDR1 and CDR2 are MNHNS and SASEGT. V was trimmed by 4 bases and J by 5 bases, leaving 8 bases between them. The CDR3 sequence is 12 residues long.

This clonotype has a handful of counts. This chain connects TRBV6-2 or TRBV6-3 to TRBJ2-7, with 10 bases identical to TRBD2. Germline trimming cut 5 bases from V and 2 bases from J; bases unmatched to any gene: 9. Germline V gene data show CDR1 as MNHEY and CDR2 as SVGEGT. The CDR3 sequence is 16 residues long. The CDR3 loop reads CASSTFPAGGPYEQYF. The CDR3 DNA reads as TGTGCCAGCAGTACCTTCCCAGCGGGGGGGCCCTACGAGCAGTACTTC.

V and J are TRBV6-1 and TRBJ1-6; D gene unclear. From germline, CDR1 is MNHNS and CDR2 SASEGT. V was clipped by 1 base and J by 5 bases, with 15 bases between them. The CDR3 has 17 residues. The CDR3 spells CASSEDAWVGDNSPLHF. The DNA for the CDR3 is TGTGCCAGCAGTGAAGATGCGTGGGTGGGAGATAATTCACCCCTCCACTTT.

This clonotype was detected a few times. V gene TRBV7-2 combines with J gene TRBJ2-7; 11 bases fit TRBD1. Germline V gene lookup returns CDR1 SGHTA and CDR2 FQGNSA. The length of the CDR3 is 14 residues. V trimming: 5 bases; J trimming: 5 bases; junction bases outside the gene matches: 5. The CDR3 loop is CASSPGQGAHEQYF. CDR3 in DNA: TGTGCCAGCAGCCCCGGACAGGGGGCACACGAGCAGTACTTC.

The chain uses TRBV24-1 and TRBJ2-5, with unresolved D. V was clipped by 4 bases and J by 5 bases, with 10 bases between them. Germline V gene data show CDR1 as KGHDR and CDR2 as SFDVKD. This CDR3 contains 13 residues. Here the CDR3 reads CATSERGLETQYF. In DNA, the CDR3 is TGTGCCACCAGTGAGAGAGGTTTGGAGACCCAGTACTTC.